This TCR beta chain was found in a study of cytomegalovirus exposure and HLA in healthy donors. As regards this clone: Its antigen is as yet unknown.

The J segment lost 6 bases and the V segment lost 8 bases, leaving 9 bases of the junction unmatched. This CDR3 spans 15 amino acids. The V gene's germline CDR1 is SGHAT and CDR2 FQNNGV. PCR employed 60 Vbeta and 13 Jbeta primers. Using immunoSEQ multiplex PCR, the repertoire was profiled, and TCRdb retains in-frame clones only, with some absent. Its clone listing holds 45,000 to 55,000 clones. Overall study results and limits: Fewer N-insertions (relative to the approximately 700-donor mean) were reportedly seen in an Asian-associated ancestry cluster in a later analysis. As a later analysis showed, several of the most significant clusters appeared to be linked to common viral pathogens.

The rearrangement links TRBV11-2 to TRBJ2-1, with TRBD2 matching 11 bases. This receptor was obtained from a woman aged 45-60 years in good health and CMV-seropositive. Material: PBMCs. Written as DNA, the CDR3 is TGTGCCAGCGCCCCTCGGACTAGCGGGTTCAATGAGCAGTTCTTC. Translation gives CASAPRTSGFNEQFF.